This T cell receptor (beta chain) was recorded in a study of T cells after yellow fever vaccination. Findings of the study overall: It was a weaker secondary response, yet one that peaked faster, at day 5 versus 15. Reappearance after the booster was observed for most primary-vaccination clones (roughly 97% CD4, about 85% CD8).

As for this clonotype: Its antigen is as yet unknown.

The authors made TCR cDNA by 5'RACE template switching, adding a universal primer site and UMIs. MiXCR, applied by TCRdb to the 5' RACE reads, yields one record per CDR3 protein. The top ten hold about 19% of the sample, which has approximately 250,000 distinct CDR3 sequences, around 3.5% seen once. The CDR3 contains 14 residues. Germline V lookup: CDR1 ENHRY, CDR2 SYGVKD. Trimming removed 3 bases from V and 2 bases from J, with 11 bases in between. The chain carries TRBV10-3 and TRBJ2-7; either TRBD1 or TRBD2 may fit D (6 bases each). This receptor was obtained from a man aged 18-30 years who received the YFV17D yellow fever vaccine. The sample was PBMCs, taken 15 days after the yellow fever booster vaccination. CDR3 residues: CAISDGGSAYEQYF. The CDR3 DNA is TGTGCCATCAGTGACGGGGGCAGCGCCTACGAGCAGTACTTC.